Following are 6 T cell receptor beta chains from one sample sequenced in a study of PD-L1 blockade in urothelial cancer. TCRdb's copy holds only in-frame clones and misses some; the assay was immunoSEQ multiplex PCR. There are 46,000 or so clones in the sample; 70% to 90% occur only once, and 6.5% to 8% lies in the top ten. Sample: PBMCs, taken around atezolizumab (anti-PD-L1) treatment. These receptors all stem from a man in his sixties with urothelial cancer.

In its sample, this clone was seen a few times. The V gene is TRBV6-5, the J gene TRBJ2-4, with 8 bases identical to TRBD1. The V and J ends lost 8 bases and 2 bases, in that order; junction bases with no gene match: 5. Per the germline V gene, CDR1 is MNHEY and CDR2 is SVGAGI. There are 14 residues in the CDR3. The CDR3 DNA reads TGTGCCAGCCGACAGGGGAGGACCAAAAACATTCAGTACTTC. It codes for CASRQGRTKNIQYF.

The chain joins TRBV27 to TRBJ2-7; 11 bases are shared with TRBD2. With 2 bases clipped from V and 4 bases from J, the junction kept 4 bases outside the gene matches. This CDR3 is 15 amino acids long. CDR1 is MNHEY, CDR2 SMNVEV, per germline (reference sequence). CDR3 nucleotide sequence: TGTGCCAGCAGTTTACTAACTAGCGGGGGTTACGAGCAGTACTTC. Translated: CASSLLTSGGYEQYF.

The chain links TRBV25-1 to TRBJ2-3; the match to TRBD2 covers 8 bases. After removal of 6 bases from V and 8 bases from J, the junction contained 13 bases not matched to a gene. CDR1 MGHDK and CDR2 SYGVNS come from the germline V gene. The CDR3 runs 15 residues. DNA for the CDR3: TGTGCCAGCAGCGGGGCGACTAGCGCTATGGGTACGCAGTATTTT. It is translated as CASSGATSAMGTQYF.

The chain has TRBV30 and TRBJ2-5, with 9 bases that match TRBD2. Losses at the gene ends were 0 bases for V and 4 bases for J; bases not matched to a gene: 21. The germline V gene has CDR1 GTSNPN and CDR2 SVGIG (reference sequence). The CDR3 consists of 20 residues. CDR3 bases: TGTGCCTGGAGTGTATGGGCCCCTTGGCGGGGGGGCCCCGGCCCAGAGACCCAGTACTTC. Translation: CAWSVWAPWRGGPGPETQYF. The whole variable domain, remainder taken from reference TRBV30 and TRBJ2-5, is SQTIHQWPATLVQPVGSPLSLECTVEGTSNPNLYWYRQAAGRGLQLLFYSVGIGQISSEVPQNLSASRPQDRQFILSSKKLLLSDSGFYLCAWSVWAPWRGGPGPETQYFGPGTRLLVL.

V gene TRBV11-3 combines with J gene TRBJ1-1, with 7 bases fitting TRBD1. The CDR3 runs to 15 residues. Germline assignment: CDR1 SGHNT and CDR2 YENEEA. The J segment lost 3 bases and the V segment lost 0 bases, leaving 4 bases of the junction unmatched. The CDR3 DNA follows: TGTGCCAGCAGCTTAGAAGGGACAGCTTACACTGAAGCTTTCTTT. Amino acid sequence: CASSLEGTAYTEAFF.

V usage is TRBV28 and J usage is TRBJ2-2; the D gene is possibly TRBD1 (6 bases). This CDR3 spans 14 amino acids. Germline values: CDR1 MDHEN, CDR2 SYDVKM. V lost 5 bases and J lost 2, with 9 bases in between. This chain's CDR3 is CASSEGHNTGELFF. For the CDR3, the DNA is TGTGCCAGCAGTGAGGGACACAACACCGGGGAGCTGTTTTTT. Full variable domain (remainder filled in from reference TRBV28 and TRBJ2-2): DVKVTQSSRYLVKRTGEKVFLECVQDMDHENMFWYRQDPGLGLRLIYFSYDVKMKEKGDIPEGYSVSREKKERFSLILESASTNQTSMYLCASSEGHNTGELFFGEGSRLTVL.